Below are 9 T cell receptor beta chains sequenced from a single sample in a study of blood T cell repertoires in COVID-19. The table came from immunoSEQ multiplex PCR; TCRdb's copy has only in-frame clones and leaves some out. The table records tens of thousands of clones, 83% of them present only once. The material sequenced was peripheral blood. Receptor source: an elderly man with acute or convalescent COVID-19.

V usage is TRBV3-1 (or the pseudogene TRBV3-2) and J usage is TRBJ1-3, with 7 bases identical to TRBD1. This CDR3 region has 16 residues. The ends lost 5 bases at V and 0 bases at J; junction bases unmatched: 7. Germline V gives CDR1 LGHDT, CDR2 YNNKEL (reference sequence). CDR3 sequence (DNA): TGTGCCAGCAGCTTCGGACAGGCCATCTCTGGAAACACCATATATTTT. Its translation is CASSFGQAISGNTIYF.

This clone was counted a few times. The chain combines TRBV19 with TRBJ1-2; 8 nucleotides align to TRBD1. Trimming cost V 5 bases and J 6 bases; bases outside gene matches: 8. CDR3 size: 14 residues. Germline-derived CDR1 and CDR2 are LNHDA and SQIVND (reference sequence). CDR3 DNA: TGTGCCAGTAGTCAGGACAGGGAGGATAATGGCTACACCTTC. Translating it yields CASSQDREDNGYTF. The full variable domain, rest sourced from reference TRBV19 and TRBJ1-2, is DGGITQSPKYLFRKEGQNVTLSCEQNLNHDAMYWYRQDPGQGLRLIYYSQIVNDFQKGDIAEGYSVSREKKESFPLTVTSAQKNPTAFYLCASSQDREDNGYTFGSGTRLTVV.

The V gene is TRBV2, the J gene TRBJ1-1; a possible D gene is TRBD1 (6 bases). V lost 6 bases and J lost 6, with 14 bases in between. The CDR3 is 13 amino acids. CDR1 is SNHLY and CDR2 is FYNNEI in the germline V gene. CDR3 nucleotide sequence: TGTGCCAGCAGGGATACAGGGATCCCTGAAGCTTTCTTT. Translating gives CASRDTGIPEAFF.

This chain connects TRBV6-2 or TRBV6-3 to TRBJ2-1; 8 bases are shared with TRBD1. The CDR3 extends over 15 amino acids. J gave up 9 bases and V 0 bases, and 7 bases lay outside the gene matches. CDR1 and CDR2 (germline): MNHEY, SVGEGT. The CDR3 sequence is CASSYSDQGALEQFF. The CDR3 DNA follows: TGTGCCAGCAGTTACTCGGATCAGGGGGCGCTTGAGCAGTTCTTC.

The chain recombines TRBV6-4 with TRBJ2-3; D ambiguous. Germline lookup yields CDR1 MRHNA and CDR2 SNTAGT. V was clipped by 10 bases and J by 6 bases, with 8 bases between them. The CDR3 is 10 amino acids. The CDR3 is CATGSDTQYF. Written as DNA, the CDR3 is TGTGCCACCGGTTCCGATACGCAGTATTTT.

The chain joins TRBV27 to TRBJ1-2, with D hard to call. CDR1 is MNHEY and CDR2 is SMNVEV in the germline V gene (reference sequence). V dropped 5 bases and J dropped 1 base, with 11 bases sitting between them. The CDR3 extends over 14 amino acids. CDR3 amino acids: CASSIRGSNYGYTF. The CDR3 nucleotides are TGTGCCAGCAGTATTCGCGGTAGTAACTATGGCTACACCTTC.

This clone has more than one count but fewer than ten. The chain links TRBV28 to TRBJ1-4; 8 bases line up with TRBD1. The CDR3 contains 18 residues. Germline values: CDR1 MDHEN, CDR2 SYDVKM. After removal of 2 bases from V and 8 bases from J, the junction contained 16 bases not matched to a gene. The CDR3 coding sequence is TGTGCCAGCAGTTTAGAAGGACAGGGCGTAGCCTTCGAGGAAAAACTGTTTTTT. This sequence encodes CASSLEGQGVAFEEKLFF.

The chain employs TRBV12-5 and TRBJ2-1; 11 positions match TRBD2. The V gene end was trimmed by 5 bases and the J gene end by 4 bases; junction bases not matched to a gene: 4. Per the germline V gene, CDR1 is LGHNT and CDR2 is FRNRAP. The CDR3 extends over 15 amino acids. The CDR3 nucleotides read TGTGCTAGTGGTGGCGGGACTAGCGGATACAATGAGCAGTTCTTC. It yields the protein CASGGGTSGYNEQFF.

The V and J genes are TRBV9 and TRBJ2-1; D is perhaps TRBD1 (5 bases). Trimming stripped 0 bases from V and 0 bases from J, with 16 bases between. The CDR3 length is 18 residues. Germline CDR1 SGDLS, CDR2 YYNGEE. The CDR3 loop reads CASSVGWTRVRSYNEQFF. CDR3 nucleotide sequence: TGTGCCAGCAGCGTAGGGTGGACCAGGGTTCGCTCCTACAATGAGCAGTTCTTC.